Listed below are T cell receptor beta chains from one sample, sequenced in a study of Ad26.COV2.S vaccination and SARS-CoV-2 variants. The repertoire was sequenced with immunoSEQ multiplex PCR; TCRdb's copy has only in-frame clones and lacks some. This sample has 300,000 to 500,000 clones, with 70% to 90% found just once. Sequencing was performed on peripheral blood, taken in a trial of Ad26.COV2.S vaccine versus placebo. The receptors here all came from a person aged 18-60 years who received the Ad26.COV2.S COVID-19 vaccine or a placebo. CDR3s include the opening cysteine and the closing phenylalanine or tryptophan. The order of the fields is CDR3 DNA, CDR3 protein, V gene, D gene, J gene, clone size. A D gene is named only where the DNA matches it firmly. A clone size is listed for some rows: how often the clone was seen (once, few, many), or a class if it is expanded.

CDR3nt: TGCGCCAGCAGCCGGGTCCCGGTAGAGGGCTATGTATCAGATACGCAGTATTTT
CDR3aa: CASSRVPVEGYVSDTQYF
v_gene: TRBV5-1
d_gene: NA
j_gene: TRBJ2-3
abundance: NA

CDR3nt: TGTGCCAGTAGCCCTCAACAGGGTCGAAATCAGCCCCAGCATTTT
CDR3aa: CASSPQQGRNQPQHF
v_gene: TRBV19
d_gene: NA
j_gene: TRBJ1-5
abundance: NA

CDR3nt: TGTGCCAGCAGCTTAGCTAGACTGGCCGGGGAGCTGTTTTTT
CDR3aa: CASSLARLAGELFF
v_gene: TRBV7-2
d_gene: NA
j_gene: TRBJ2-2
abundance: NA

CDR3nt: TGTGCCAGCAGCATGGGGCCCGCCTACGAGCAGTACTTC
CDR3aa: CASSMGPAYEQYF
v_gene: TRBV7-8
d_gene: NA
j_gene: TRBJ2-7
abundance: NA

CDR3nt: TGTGCCAGCAGCTTAGATCGGGGCGCGGGGACCTACGAGCAGTACTTC
CDR3aa: CASSLDRGAGTYEQYF
v_gene: TRBV11-3
d_gene: NA
j_gene: TRBJ2-7
abundance: NA

CDR3nt: TGTGCCAGCAGTGAATCCCGTAACTATGGCTACACCTTC
CDR3aa: CASSESRNYGYTF
v_gene: TRBV2
d_gene: NA
j_gene: TRBJ1-2
abundance: NA

CDR3nt: TGCGCCAGCAGCATCGAGGGCTACGAGCAGTACTTC
CDR3aa: CASSIEGYEQYF
v_gene: TRBV5-1
d_gene: NA
j_gene: TRBJ2-7
abundance: NA

CDR3nt: TGTGCCAGCAGCTCCGGGACAGGGGGGAACGAGCAGTACTTC
CDR3aa: CASSSGTGGNEQYF
v_gene: TRBV5-6
d_gene: TRBD1
j_gene: TRBJ2-7
abundance: NA

CDR3nt: TGCGCCAGCAGCTTGGACCAGCATGGCTACACCTTC
CDR3aa: CASSLDQHGYTF
v_gene: TRBV5-1
d_gene: NA
j_gene: TRBJ1-2
abundance: NA

CDR3nt: TGCGCCAGCAGCCAAGATTGGGCTTTGGGGACCCAGTACTTC
CDR3aa: CASSQDWALGTQYF
v_gene: TRBV4-3
d_gene: NA
j_gene: TRBJ2-5
abundance: NA

CDR3nt: TGCGCCAGCAGCCAAGGAGCCACAGATACGCAGTATTTT
CDR3aa: CASSQGATDTQYF
v_gene: TRBV4-1
d_gene: NA
j_gene: TRBJ2-3
abundance: NA

CDR3nt: TGTGCCAGCAGCCGCCGGGAAGCCGGGTACACCGGGGAGCTGTTTTTT
CDR3aa: CASSRREAGYTGELFF
v_gene: TRBV6-2/TRBV6-3
d_gene: NA
j_gene: TRBJ2-2
abundance: NA

CDR3nt: TGTGCCAGCAGCCAAGAAGTGCAGACAGATACGCAGTATTTT
CDR3aa: CASSQEVQTDTQYF
v_gene: TRBV3-1/TRBV3-2
d_gene: NA
j_gene: TRBJ2-3
abundance: NA

CDR3nt: TGTGCCAGCAGCTTGAGGGCCCGGGACAACTTCGGAGCTTTCTTT
CDR3aa: CASSLRARDNFGAFF
v_gene: TRBV6-2/TRBV6-3
d_gene: NA
j_gene: TRBJ1-1
abundance: NA

CDR3nt: TGTGCCAGCAGCTGGGACGTGAACACCGGGGAGCTGTTTTTT
CDR3aa: CASSWDVNTGELFF
v_gene: TRBV7-6
d_gene: NA
j_gene: TRBJ2-2
abundance: NA

CDR3nt: TGTGCCAGCAGCTTATTCGGGTCCTCTGGAAACACCATATATTTT
CDR3aa: CASSLFGSSGNTIYF
v_gene: TRBV7-2
d_gene: NA
j_gene: TRBJ1-3
abundance: NA

CDR3nt: TGCAGCGTTGCAGCTCAGATGAACACTGAAGCTTTCTTT
CDR3aa: CSVAAQMNTEAFF
v_gene: TRBV29-1
d_gene: NA
j_gene: TRBJ1-1
abundance: few

CDR3nt: TGTGCCAGTAGGAAGACAGGGGGCGACGGCTACACCTTC
CDR3aa: CASRKTGGDGYTF
v_gene: TRBV19
d_gene: TRBD1
j_gene: TRBJ1-2
abundance: NA

CDR3nt: TGCGCCAGCAGCCCGTTACAGGGCCGTTTGAATGAGCAGTTCTTC
CDR3aa: CASSPLQGRLNEQFF
v_gene: TRBV5-1
d_gene: NA
j_gene: TRBJ2-1
abundance: NA

CDR3nt: TGTGCCAGCACCCGTGGGGGTTACACAGATACGCAGTATTTT
CDR3aa: CASTRGGYTDTQYF
v_gene: TRBV6-5
d_gene: NA
j_gene: TRBJ2-3
abundance: NA

CDR3nt: TGTGCCAGCAGCCAGCCGGGGGTAGGGGGGGACACAGATACGCAGTATTTT
CDR3aa: CASSQPGVGGDTDTQYF
v_gene: TRBV3-1/TRBV3-2
d_gene: NA
j_gene: TRBJ2-3
abundance: NA

CDR3nt: TGTGCCAGTAGTATCCCTGGGAGCACAGATACGCAGTATTTT
CDR3aa: CASSIPGSTDTQYF
v_gene: TRBV19
d_gene: NA
j_gene: TRBJ2-3
abundance: once

CDR3nt: TGTGCCAGCAGCTTGGCGTCAGGCCCGGGGACTGAAGCTTTCTTT
CDR3aa: CASSLASGPGTEAFF
v_gene: TRBV5-4
d_gene: NA
j_gene: TRBJ1-1
abundance: NA

CDR3nt: TGTGCCAGCAGTGAAGCCGGGATTTTACCATATGGCTACACCTTC
CDR3aa: CASSEAGILPYGYTF
v_gene: TRBV2
d_gene: NA
j_gene: TRBJ1-2
abundance: NA

CDR3nt: TGCGCCAGCAAGCTGATCACGGAGAAAGGCTACACCTTC
CDR3aa: CASKLITEKGYTF
v_gene: TRBV4-3
d_gene: NA
j_gene: TRBJ1-2
abundance: once

CDR3nt: TGCGCCAGCAGCTTGGAAGCGGGGGGGCTGAGGTCAGATACGCAGTATTTT
CDR3aa: CASSLEAGGLRSDTQYF
v_gene: TRBV5-1
d_gene: TRBD2
j_gene: TRBJ2-3
abundance: NA

CDR3nt: TGTGCCAGCAGCTTAGCAGCTAGCGGAGATGAGCAGTTCTTC
CDR3aa: CASSLAASGDEQFF
v_gene: TRBV7-9
d_gene: TRBD2
j_gene: TRBJ2-1
abundance: NA

CDR3nt: TGCGCCAGCAGCCCGGCCTACAGGGGAATTGGGGAGGCCAACGTCCTGACTTTC
CDR3aa: CASSPAYRGIGEANVLTF
v_gene: TRBV5-1
d_gene: TRBD1
j_gene: TRBJ2-6
abundance: NA

CDR3nt: TGTGCCAGTAGTATGCAGATATCGGCTAACTATGGCTACACCTTC
CDR3aa: CASSMQISANYGYTF
v_gene: TRBV19
d_gene: NA
j_gene: TRBJ1-2
abundance: few

CDR3nt: TGTGCCAGCAGCCGTTCACTAGCGTCAGAGACCCAGTACTTC
CDR3aa: CASSRSLASETQYF
v_gene: TRBV11-2
d_gene: TRBD2
j_gene: TRBJ2-5
abundance: NA

CDR3nt: TGCGCCAGCAGCTTGGGCAACTCTGGAAACACCATATATTTT
CDR3aa: CASSLGNSGNTIYF
v_gene: TRBV5-1
d_gene: NA
j_gene: TRBJ1-3
abundance: NA

CDR3nt: TGTGCCAGCAGCCAAGAAGAAACGGCTTTCTTGAAACCGGGACAGGGATATGGCTACACCTTC
CDR3aa: CASSQEETAFLKPGQGYGYTF
v_gene: TRBV3-1/TRBV3-2
d_gene: TRBD1
j_gene: TRBJ1-2
abundance: NA

CDR3nt: TGTGCCATCAGGCGGACAGGGTCTAATGAAAAACTGTTTTTT
CDR3aa: CAIRRTGSNEKLFF
v_gene: TRBV10-3
d_gene: TRBD1
j_gene: TRBJ1-4
abundance: NA

CDR3nt: TGCGCCAGCAGCCAAGAAGGAGGGGGCTACACCTTC
CDR3aa: CASSQEGGGYTF
v_gene: TRBV4-1
d_gene: NA
j_gene: TRBJ1-2
abundance: NA

CDR3nt: TGTGCCAGCAGAAAGGACAGCTACGAGCAGTACTTC
CDR3aa: CASRKDSYEQYF
v_gene: TRBV2
d_gene: NA
j_gene: TRBJ2-7
abundance: NA

CDR3nt: TGCGCCAGCAGCCAAGGGAGGTGGGCAGCGAAAGACATGAACACTGAAGCTTTCTTT
CDR3aa: CASSQGRWAAKDMNTEAFF
v_gene: TRBV4-1
d_gene: NA
j_gene: TRBJ1-1
abundance: few

CDR3nt: TGTGCCAGCACCCAGACAGGGTCTGGGGCCAACGTCCTGACTTTC
CDR3aa: CASTQTGSGANVLTF
v_gene: TRBV7-2
d_gene: TRBD1
j_gene: TRBJ2-6
abundance: NA

CDR3nt: TGTGCCAGCAGCTTGGAATCGGGGCCTGAAGCTTTCTTT
CDR3aa: CASSLESGPEAFF
v_gene: TRBV5-4
d_gene: NA
j_gene: TRBJ1-1
abundance: NA

CDR3nt: TGCGCCAGCAGCTTGGTGGGGGGCGCGTTTGGTGGCACCGGGGAGCTGTTTTTT
CDR3aa: CASSLVGGAFGGTGELFF
v_gene: TRBV5-1
d_gene: NA
j_gene: TRBJ2-2
abundance: once

CDR3nt: TGTGCCAGCAGTTGGGACAGGCGTCAGCCCCAGCATTTT
CDR3aa: CASSWDRRQPQHF
v_gene: TRBV27
d_gene: TRBD1
j_gene: TRBJ1-5
abundance: NA

CDR3nt: TGTGCCAGCAGCCCCCGGGGAAGCACAGATACGCAGTATTTT
CDR3aa: CASSPRGSTDTQYF
v_gene: TRBV11-2
d_gene: NA
j_gene: TRBJ2-3
abundance: NA

CDR3nt: TGTGCCAGCAGCTTAGAAGGTAGTCTAGGGTATGGCTACACCTTC
CDR3aa: CASSLEGSLGYGYTF
v_gene: TRBV7-9
d_gene: NA
j_gene: TRBJ1-2
abundance: NA

CDR3nt: TGTGCCATCAGGACAGGGATGCATGGCTACACCTTC
CDR3aa: CAIRTGMHGYTF
v_gene: TRBV10-3
d_gene: TRBD1
j_gene: TRBJ1-2
abundance: NA

CDR3nt: TGTGCCAGCAGCCAAATGGGGGAAGCAGGGGCCAACGTCCTGACTTTC
CDR3aa: CASSQMGEAGANVLTF
v_gene: TRBV27
d_gene: NA
j_gene: TRBJ2-6
abundance: NA

CDR3nt: TGTGCCAGCAACCGCGAGGGCACAGATACGCAGTATTTT
CDR3aa: CASNREGTDTQYF
v_gene: TRBV6-5
d_gene: NA
j_gene: TRBJ2-3
abundance: NA

CDR3nt: TGTGCCAGCAGCCAAGTTGCCAGGGAATTCGGAAACACCATATATTTT
CDR3aa: CASSQVAREFGNTIYF
v_gene: TRBV3-1/TRBV3-2
d_gene: NA
j_gene: TRBJ1-3
abundance: NA

CDR3nt: TGTGCCAGCAGCGTCAGGGGTTCGGGTGGCTACACCTTC
CDR3aa: CASSVRGSGGYTF
v_gene: TRBV13
d_gene: NA
j_gene: TRBJ1-2
abundance: NA

CDR3nt: TGCGCCAGCAGCTTGAACGGGGAGACTGAAGCTTTCTTT
CDR3aa: CASSLNGETEAFF
v_gene: TRBV5-1
d_gene: NA
j_gene: TRBJ1-1
abundance: NA

CDR3nt: TGCGCCAGCAGCTTTCAGGGTAGTAGCACTGAAGCTTTCTTT
CDR3aa: CASSFQGSSTEAFF
v_gene: TRBV5-1
d_gene: NA
j_gene: TRBJ1-1
abundance: few

CDR3nt: TGTGCCAGCAGCTTATCGACGGAGTGGGACACAGATACGCAGTATTTT
CDR3aa: CASSLSTEWDTDTQYF
v_gene: TRBV7-9
d_gene: NA
j_gene: TRBJ2-3
abundance: NA

CDR3nt: TGTGCCAGCAAGGGGTTTCTTGAGCAGTACTTC
CDR3aa: CASKGFLEQYF
v_gene: TRBV6-5
d_gene: NA
j_gene: TRBJ2-7
abundance: NA